Sequencing of this TCR beta chain was carried out in a study of cytotoxic CD8 clonotypes in ibrutinib-treated CLL. V was clipped by 4 bases and J by 4 bases; unmatched bases: 12. The CDR3 is 17 amino acids. The germline V gene encodes CDR1 PRHDT and CDR2 FYEKMQ (reference sequence). The assay was immunoSEQ multiplex PCR, and TCRdb's table has in-frame clones only and misses some. The sample shows some 200,000 clones, roughly three quarters of them seen only once. Material: PBMCs, obtained after 12 months of ibrutinib treatment. The chain recombines TRBV13 with TRBJ2-3; TRBD1 agrees at 9 bases. This receptor was obtained from a human donor with chronic lymphocytic leukemia. The CDR3 reads CASSSDRGSPPADTQYF. CDR3 DNA sequence: TGTGCCAGCAGCTCAGACAGGGGGTCCCCGCCAGCAGATACGCAGTATTTT.